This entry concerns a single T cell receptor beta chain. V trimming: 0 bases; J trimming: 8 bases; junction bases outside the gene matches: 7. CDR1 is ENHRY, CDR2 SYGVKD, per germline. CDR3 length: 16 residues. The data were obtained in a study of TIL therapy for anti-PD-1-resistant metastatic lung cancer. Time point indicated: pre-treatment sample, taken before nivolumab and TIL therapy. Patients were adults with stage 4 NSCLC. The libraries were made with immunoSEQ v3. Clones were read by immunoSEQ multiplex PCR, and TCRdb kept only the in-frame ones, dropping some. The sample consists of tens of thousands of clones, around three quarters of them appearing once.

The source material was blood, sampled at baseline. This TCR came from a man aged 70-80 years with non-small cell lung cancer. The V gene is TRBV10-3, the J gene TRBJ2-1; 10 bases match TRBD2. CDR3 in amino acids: CAISESTSGNQHEQFF. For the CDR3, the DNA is TGTGCCATCAGTGAGTCAACTAGCGGGAACCAACATGAGCAGTTCTTC.